This TCR beta chain originates from a study of shared clonotypes between healthy human individuals. Assay: immunoSEQ multiplex PCR; the TCRdb copy retains only in-frame clones and omits some. The sample contains roughly 450,000 clones, around 79% of which appear only once. This clone showed up just a few times. There were only Caucasian adults among the donors, and all lived in Nashville, Tennessee. This receptor was taken from a woman between 35 and 50 years old in good health. Some clones in this sample may be carry-over from other donors' samples. The sequenced sample was PBMCs.

CDR3 DNA: TGTGCCAGCAGCCCGCTTCGGACTAGCGACCTCAGGGAGACCCAGTACTTC. It encodes CASSPLRTSDLRETQYF. V usage is TRBV27 and J usage is TRBJ2-5, with TRBD2 matching over 9 bases. The CDR3 sequence is 17 residues long. Per germline, CDR1 MNHEY and CDR2 SMNVEV (reference sequence). V was pared by 6 bases and J by 5 bases, with 16 bases of the junction left unmatched.